These 20 T cell receptor beta chains originate from one sample sequenced in a study of Ad26.COV2.S vaccination and SARS-CoV-2 variants. Treatment described: around 19 received Ad26.COV2.S at low or high dose, single or two shots; roughly five received placebo; per-sample allocation not given. Day 63 after the first vaccine or placebo injection was the time point for sampling. Libraries were prepared by immunoSEQ multiplex PCR; TCRdb keeps only in-frame clonotypes and omits some of them. The sample includes fewer than 600,000 clones, nearly 90% seen only once; the top ten take 1.5% to 2%. Material: peripheral blood, obtained in a trial of Ad26.COV2.S vaccine versus placebo. The receptors here all came from a person between 18 and 65 years old who received the Ad26.COV2.S COVID-19 vaccine or a placebo.

V usage is TRBV7-9 and J usage is TRBJ2-3; possibly TRBD1 or TRBD2 for D (5 bases each). Looked up from germline, CDR1 is SEHNR and CDR2 is FQNEAQ (reference sequence). This CDR3 spans 15 amino acids. The germline V and J ends were trimmed by 5 bases and 7 bases, with 19 bases remaining between them. The CDR3 sequence: CASSPTLLREYTQYF. The DNA of the CDR3 is TGTGCCAGCAGCCCGACGTTACTCAGGGAGTATACGCAGTATTTT.

The rearrangement joins TRBV5-1 to TRBJ1-1, with TRBD1 as a possible D gene (6 bases). The CDR3 spans 16 residues. Trimming took off 0 bases at V and 1 base at J, with 13 bases between the two ends. Germline V CDR1 and CDR2: SGHRS, YFSETQ. CDR3 amino acids: CASSLDGRGGNTEAFF. DNA for the CDR3: TGCGCCAGCAGCTTGGACGGCAGGGGTGGGAACACTGAAGCTTTCTTT.

The V and J genes are TRBV9 and TRBJ1-6; D is unclear. From germline, CDR1 is SGDLS and CDR2 YYNGEE. V lost 7 bases to trimming and J lost 9 bases, with 14 bases between them. The CDR3 contains 13 residues. DNA of the CDR3: TGTGCCAGCCAGGCAGAGGCCGGTTCACCCCTCCACTTT. This translates into CASQAEAGSPLHF.

This clone appeared a few times. V usage is TRBV11-2 and J usage is TRBJ2-7; 11 bases are a match to TRBD2. The ends lost 5 bases at V and 2 bases at J; junction bases unmatched: 5. The germline V gene encodes CDR1 SGHAT and CDR2 FQNNGV. This CDR3 has 15 amino acids. In DNA form, the CDR3 reads TGTGCCAGCAGCACGCGACTAGCGGGGACCTACGAGCAGTACTTC. It is translated as CASSTRLAGTYEQYF.

This clone was seen only once. The chain uses TRBV15 and TRBJ2-2; 9 bases map to TRBD1. The CDR3 has 15 amino acids. Germline V lookup: CDR1 LNHNV, CDR2 YYDKDF (reference sequence). V dropped 4 bases and J dropped 6; count of bases not matched to a gene: 6. The CDR3, as DNA: TGTGCCACCAGCAACGGACAGGGGTACGCCGGGGAGCTGTTTTTT. Residues: CATSNGQGYAGELFF. Full variable domain (outside the CDR3, taken from reference TRBV15 and TRBJ2-2): DAMVIQNPRYQVTQFGKPVTLSCSQTLNHNVMYWYQQKSSQAPKLLFHYYDKDFNNEADTPDNFQSRRPNTSFCFLDIRSPGLGDTAMYLCATSNGQGYAGELFFGEGSRLTVL.

This clone appeared a single time. The chain is built from TRBV6-2 or TRBV6-3 and TRBJ1-6, with a tentative D call TRBD1 (5 bases). This CDR3 region has 14 residues. Germline lookup yields CDR1 MNHEY and CDR2 SVGEGT. V was trimmed by 1 base and J by 9 bases, leaving 10 bases between them. The CDR3 bases are TGTGCCAGCAGTTACTTCCAGGGAGGTTCACCCCTCCACTTT. Amino acid sequence: CASSYFQGGSPLHF.

V gene TRBV7-9 combines with J gene TRBJ2-1; D tentatively reads TRBD1 or TRBD2 (5 bases each). The V and J ends lost 1 base and 10 bases respectively, with 14 bases between them. The CDR3 is 14 residues long. Germline V CDR1 and CDR2: SEHNR, FQNEAQ (reference sequence). This chain's CDR3 is CASSLGGGYQEQFF. CDR3 DNA: TGTGCCAGCAGCTTAGGGGGCGGGTATCAAGAGCAGTTCTTC.

The chain combines TRBV9 with TRBJ2-1; TRBD2 might be the D (5 bases). Germline CDR1 SGDLS, CDR2 YYNGEE. V was cut by 4 bases and J by 2 bases, with 16 bases left in between. CDR3 length: 16 amino acids. CDR3 sequence reads: CASSPPGEGTYNEQFF. CDR3 coding DNA: TGTGCCAGCAGCCCCCCGGGTGAGGGTACCTACAATGAGCAGTTCTTC.

The sample holds one count of this clone. The V call is TRBV2, the J call TRBJ2-5; D remains ambiguous. Germline CDR1 SNHLY, CDR2 FYNNEI. V lost 9 bases and J lost 5, with 10 bases in between. The CDR3 spans 11 residues. The CDR3 DNA reads as TGTGCCAGTAGGACGCTGGAGACCCAGTACTTC. Its translation: CASRTLETQYF.

The gene calls are TRBV7-8 and TRBJ2-1; TRBD1 matches 7 bases. The CDR3 has 16 amino acids. Germline V gene sequence: CDR1 SGHVS, CDR2 FQNEAQ. The junction had 10 bases not matched to a gene; V was cut back by 5 bases and J by 3 bases. The DNA for the CDR3 is TGTGCCAGCAGCACTCACAGGGGAAGGGTCTACAATGAGCAGTTCTTC. Amino acids: CASSTHRGRVYNEQFF.

This clone was detected once. The J gene is TRBJ2-1, the V gene TRBV6-2 or TRBV6-3, with D perhaps TRBD1 (5 bases). Germline loops: CDR1 MNHEY, CDR2 SVGEGT. The V end was cut by 6 bases, the J end by 2 bases, with 11 bases between. This CDR3 comprises 14 residues. This CDR3 is CASSPKGPYNEQFF. The CDR3 DNA follows: TGTGCCAGCAGCCCCAAGGGGCCCTACAATGAGCAGTTCTTC.

V usage is TRBV27 and J usage is TRBJ2-7; TRBD2 agrees at 8 bases. The CDR3 runs 15 residues. The ends lost 3 bases at V and 3 bases at J; junction bases unmatched: 7. Germline CDR1 is MNHEY and CDR2 is SMNVEV (reference sequence). CDR3 DNA sequence: TGTGCCAGCAGTTTTGCCGGGACTAGAGGCTACGAGCAGTACTTC. It is translated as CASSFAGTRGYEQYF.

The chain uses TRBV7-9 and TRBJ2-7; D is unresolved. Trimming pared 3 bases from V and 0 bases from J, leaving 12 bases between. CDR3 size: 15 residues. The germline V gene has CDR1 SEHNR and CDR2 FQNEAQ (reference sequence). The CDR3 sequence is CASSFGPLTSYEQYF. As DNA, the CDR3 is TGTGCCAGCAGCTTTGGCCCTCTGACCTCCTACGAGCAGTACTTC.

The J gene is TRBJ2-7, the V gene TRBV2; 10 nucleotides agree with TRBD2. V was clipped by 6 bases and J by 5 bases; unmatched bases: 7. CDR1 SNHLY and CDR2 FYNNEI come from the germline V gene. The CDR3 contains 14 residues. CDR3 amino acids: CASRSTSGNHEQYF. The CDR3 DNA reads TGTGCCAGCAGGAGCACTAGCGGGAACCACGAGCAGTACTTC.

The V call is TRBV5-6, the J call TRBJ2-3, with 12 nucleotides matching TRBD2. After removal of 4 bases from V and 3 bases from J, the junction contained 3 bases not matched to a gene. This CDR3 has 15 amino acids. Germline CDR1 is SGHDT and CDR2 is YYEEEE. This chain's CDR3 is CASSPLAGGTDTQYF. CDR3 in DNA: TGTGCCAGCAGCCCGCTAGCGGGGGGGACAGATACGCAGTATTTT.

The chain is built from TRBV5-1 and TRBJ1-2, with 7 positions matching TRBD1. CDR1 SGHRS and CDR2 YFSETQ come from the germline V gene. J was trimmed by 3 bases and V by 4 bases; bases with no gene match: 9. CDR3 length: 15 amino acids. The CDR3 nucleotides read TGCGCCAGCAGCCCGGGACAGATTAATCACTATGGCTACACCTTC. Amino acid sequence: CASSPGQINHYGYTF.

This chain joins TRBV6-5 and TRBJ2-2; possibly TRBD1 for D (6 bases). CDR1 is MNHEY, CDR2 SVGAGI, per germline. CDR3 length: 15 residues. V was cut by 6 bases and J by 2 bases, with 13 bases left in between. CDR3 residues: CASRVLDRNTGELFF. In nucleotides, the CDR3 is TGTGCCAGCAGGGTTCTGGACAGAAACACCGGGGAGCTGTTTTTT.

The chain couples TRBV28 to TRBJ2-2; maybe TRBD1 (6 bases). Trimming took 5 bases from V and 6 from J, leaving 16 bases between them. The CDR3 sequence is 15 residues long. Looked up from germline, CDR1 is MDHEN and CDR2 is SYDVKM. Here the CDR3 DNA reads TGTGCCAGCAGTAGCCCACCGGGACACCCCGGGGAGCTGTTTTTT. Amino acid sequence: CASSSPPGHPGELFF.

V usage is TRBV14 and J usage is TRBJ2-4; D ambiguous. Trimming took 1 base from V and 6 from J, leaving 1 base between them. CDR3 length: 11 amino acids. Germline loops: CDR1 SGHDN, CDR2 FVKESK. The CDR3 DNA reads TGTGCCAGCAGCCAAGCAAACATTCAGTACTTC. It yields the protein CASSQANIQYF.

This chain joins TRBV30 and TRBJ1-2; D is undetermined. Between the trimmed V and J ends, which lost 5 bases and 8 bases, there was a span of 15 bases. CDR3 size: 12 residues. Germline V gene data show CDR1 as GTSNPN and CDR2 as SVGIG (reference sequence). CDR3 sequence: CAWDGVWKGYTF. The CDR3 DNA reads TGTGCCTGGGACGGGGTCTGGAAGGGCTACACCTTC.